This T cell receptor beta chain was obtained from a study of T cells in tumors and immune-related adverse events (dated by TCRdb to 2020 to 2022). The TCR beta locus was amplified and sequenced with the immunoSEQ assay, yielding bulk TCR Vbeta CDR3 data. As for the authors' bioinformatics: CDR3s were excluded if they were non-productive, were shorter than 7 amino acids, or did not start with C or end with F/W. Analysis was restricted to specimens with at least 1000 reads, and clonotypes were defined at the amino acid level. Clonality was computed as 1 minus Pielou's evenness. To equalize library sizes, abundance-weighted random subsampling with replacement was performed and repeated 100 times so that 95% confidence intervals could be reported. The Morisita overlap index was used to quantify repertoire overlap, and for each specimen the top 40 clones were checked for overlap with the irAE. In TCRdb, the immuneACCESS table is reduced to in-frame sequences with V and J assigned. These tables do not hold every clone; where another copy was compared, an unresolved V gene accounts for under half, and the others remain unexplained. The V and J calls and clone size come from that table; D and trimming were worked out from the DNA. The sample yields more than 20,000 clones; over 80% were counted once. The top ten clones comprise about 1.5% of the sample.

V is cut back by 1 base and J by 2 bases, with 4 bases in the junction unmatched. Taken from cysteine to phenylalanine, the CDR3 has 16 residues. This entry keeps only the CDR3 DNA: 48 bases, framed from base 1. CDR1 MGHRA and CDR2 YSYEKL are derived from the germline V gene. With regard to this clone: Its cognate antigen has yet to be identified. Per-base qualities were not stored, and no clone one base away is much larger.

The sample's treatment or condition, from its label and the paper: nivolumab (PD-1 blockade) given before sampling. The DNeasy Blood and Tissue Kit was used to extract DNA from formalin-fixed paraffin-embedded specimens. The sample here was lymph node tissue, taken from a patient treated with anti-PD-1 therapy. This receptor was obtained from a female donor with metastatic renal cell carcinoma. The rearranged segments are TRBV4-1 and TRBJ2-7; 11 of the junction bases match TRBD2. The nucleotide sequence is TGCGCCAGCAGCCAAGCGCCGGGACTAGCGGCCTACGAGCAGTACTTC. This encodes CASSQAPGLAAYEQYF.